Below, 18 T cell receptor beta chains from the same sample are listed, as sequenced in a study of PD-1 blockade in classical Hodgkin lymphoma (dated by TCRdb to 2019 to 2021). The library was obtained by the immunoSEQ multiplex PCR assay. TCRdb limited this immuneACCESS table to in-frame rearrangements with V and J called. A share of clones is missing; checked studies link under half to unresolved V genes, and the rest is unexplained. For this sample there are more than 50,000 clones; about two thirds appear just once. The top ten hold approximately 9.9% of the sample. The time point label on this specimen signifies: cycle 2 day 1 (C2D1) of nivolumab. Every trial patient had relapsed after autologous stem cell transplantation, and cohorts A, B and C differed in prior brentuximab vedotin exposure. The starting material was peripheral blood mononuclear cells (PBMCs), obtained before the second cycle of nivolumab. These receptors came from a human donor with classical Hodgkin lymphoma.

The gene calls are TRBV9 and TRBJ2-3; D unclear. The CDR3 is made up of 16 amino acids. Trimming took off 0 bases at V and 3 bases at J, with 14 bases between the two ends. From germline, CDR1 is SGDLS and CDR2 YYNGEE. The CDR3 sequence: CASSVAVGQGTDTQYF. The CDR3 DNA sequence: TGTGCCAGCAGCGTAGCCGTAGGCCAAGGGACAGATACGCAGTATTTT.

The chain carries TRBV7-2 and TRBJ2-4; 7 bases line up with TRBD2. Germline loops: CDR1 SGHTA, CDR2 FQGNSA. V gave up 4 bases and J gave up 0 bases; unmatched junction bases: 3. The CDR3 sequence is 15 residues long. Here the CDR3 DNA reads TGTGCCAGCAGCTCACTAGCGTTAGCCAAAAACATTCAGTACTTC. Translating gives CASSSLALAKNIQYF.

Note on this clone: Being one base from a much bigger clone, this may be a read error. The chain employs TRBV7-9 and TRBJ1-1, with a tentative D call TRBD1 (6 bases). The CDR3 has 13 residues. The V end was cut by 5 bases, the J end by 1 base, with 8 bases between. Germline loops: CDR1 SEHNR, CDR2 FQNEAQ (reference sequence). CDR3 amino acids: CASSPTGNTEAFF. Written as DNA, the CDR3 is TGTGCCAGCAGCCCGACAGGGAACACTGAAGCTTTCTTT.

This chain links TRBV7-9 with TRBJ2-3; D possibly corresponds to TRBD2 (5 bases). Trimming pared 8 bases from V and 2 bases from J, leaving 11 bases between. The germline CDR1 and CDR2 sequences are SEHNR and FQNEAQ (reference sequence). The CDR3 is made up of 13 amino acids. As DNA, the CDR3 is TGTGCCAGCGGGAGCCTCTACACAGATACGCAGTATTTT. Translation: CASGSLYTDTQYF.

CDR3 region: CASSAPLGGRETQYF. As DNA, the CDR3 is TGTGCCAGCAGTGCCCCCCTCGGGGGGCGAGAGACCCAGTACTTC. This chain connects TRBV25-1 to TRBJ2-5, with D possibly TRBD2 on 7 matching bases. The CDR3 loop spans 15 amino acids. Germline CDR1 and CDR2: MGHDK and SYGVNS. Deletions cut 4 bases from V and 4 bases from J, with 16 bases between.

This clone has a single count. The rearrangement uses TRBV2 and TRBJ1-2, with 10 bases fitting TRBD1. The CDR3 is made up of 12 amino acids. CDR1 and CDR2 (germline): SNHLY, FYNNEI. Trimming removed 6 bases from V and 8 bases from J; junction bases left unmatched: 3. The CDR3 is CASSQGQGGYTF. Written as DNA, the CDR3 is TGTGCCAGCAGCCAGGGACAGGGGGGCTACACCTTC.

The chain couples TRBV6-6 to TRBJ1-2; weak D call: TRBD1 (5 bases). This CDR3 has 15 residues. The ends were cut back, 5 bases at V and 2 bases at J, with 15 bases in the middle. Germline CDR1 MNHNY, CDR2 SVGAGI (reference sequence). The CDR3 nucleotides read TGTGCCAGCAGTCCCCCGGACATGTTAAACTATGGCTACACCTTC. Its translation: CASSPPDMLNYGYTF.

The CDR3 nucleotides are TGTGCCAGCAGCTTGGTGTCAGTGACGGCATATGGCTACACCTTC. It codes for CASSLVSVTAYGYTF. The genes are TRBV5-6 and TRBJ1-2; D is ambiguous. CDR3 size: 15 residues. V lost 0 bases, J lost 5 bases, and 14 bases lay in between. Per the germline V gene, CDR1 is SGHDT and CDR2 is YYEEEE.

The chain combines TRBV10-1 with TRBJ1-1; D is ambiguous. Germline CDR1 WNHNN, CDR2 SYGVQD (reference sequence). The CDR3 is made up of 14 amino acids. Trimming removed 3 bases from V and 1 base from J, with 9 bases in between. CDR3 in DNA: TGCGCCAGCAGTGAAGGGCAGGCGAACACTGAAGCTTTCTTT. It yields the protein CASSEGQANTEAFF.

This sequence joins TRBV7-2 and TRBJ2-1; D unresolved. Germline CDR1 is SGHTA and CDR2 is FQGNSA. The CDR3 has 13 amino acids. The germline V and J ends were trimmed by 4 bases and 6 bases, with 10 bases remaining between them. CDR3 in amino acids: CASSWGSGNEQFF. CDR3 bases: TGTGCCAGCAGCTGGGGATCGGGCAATGAGCAGTTCTTC.

The chain combines TRBV7-6 with TRBJ1-1; 7 nucleotides line up with TRBD1. Germline V CDR1 and CDR2: SGHVS, FNYEAQ. Trimming took 4 bases from V and 6 from J; bases not matched to a gene: 8. The CDR3 totals 14 residues. CDR3 nucleotide sequence: TGTGCCAGCAGCTCGGGACAGAATTTGGCTGAAGCTTTCTTT. This codes for CASSSGQNLAEAFF.

V is TRBV2 and J is TRBJ2-7, with 7 positions matching TRBD2. The J segment lost 4 bases and the V segment lost 5 bases, leaving 8 bases of the junction unmatched. Germline V CDR1 and CDR2: SNHLY, FYNNEI. CDR3 length: 14 amino acids. DNA for the CDR3: TGTGCCAGCAGTTTTGGCGGGAGAGGGTACGAGCAGTACTTC. As protein: CASSFGGRGYEQYF.

This sequence joins TRBV6-6 and TRBJ2-1; D is ambiguous. The CDR3 is 15 residues long. CDR1 is MNHNY, CDR2 SVGAGI, per germline (reference sequence). Trimming took off 3 bases at V and 0 bases at J, with 9 bases between the two ends. CDR3 in DNA: TGTGCCAGCAGTTATGAGACGAGCTCCTACAATGAGCAGTTCTTC. Translation: CASSYETSSYNEQFF.

This clone was counted once. This chain joins TRBV19 and TRBJ1-1, with a weak D call TRBD1 (5 bases). The germline V gene has CDR1 LNHDA and CDR2 SQIVND (reference sequence). CDR3 length: 15 amino acids. Trimming shortened V by 1 base and J by 4 bases, and 13 bases separated the two germline ends. The CDR3 protein is CASSIGAGYGTEAFF. DNA of the CDR3: TGTGCCAGTAGTATAGGGGCAGGGTATGGCACTGAAGCTTTCTTT.

V gene TRBV18 combines with J gene TRBJ2-5; D is unclear. The CDR3 has 13 amino acids. Germline loops: CDR1 KGHSH, CDR2 LQKENI. Trimming pared 6 bases from V and 2 bases from J, leaving 10 bases between. The CDR3 region has the DNA TGTGCCAGCTCCCTAACACCACAAGAGACCCAGTACTTC. Translating gives CASSLTPQETQYF.

This chain connects TRBV14 to TRBJ2-1; D uncertain. CDR1 and CDR2 (germline): SGHDN, FVKESK. The CDR3 runs to 13 residues. Trimming removed 0 bases at V and 15 bases at J, with 15 bases between. The CDR3 DNA sequence: TGTGCCAGCAGCCAAGATCGTCTCTCTTCGCGGTTCTTC. Its protein is CASSQDRLSSRFF.

The table lists this clone with a count of one. The chain uses TRBV7-2 and TRBJ1-5; D unresolved. The V end lost 2 bases, the J end lost 4 bases, and 9 bases lay between the germline ends. Germline CDR1 reads SGHTA; CDR2 reads FQGNSA. This CDR3 is built from 14 residues. CDR3 nucleotide sequence: TGTGCCAGCAGCTTAAATGAAATAAATCAGCCCCAGCATTTT. Translating gives CASSLNEINQPQHF. The full variable domain, with the rest looked up from reference TRBV7-2 and TRBJ1-5, is GAGVSQSPSNKVTEKGKDVELRCDPISGHTALYWYRQSLGQGLEFLIYFQGNSAPDKSGLPSDRFSAERTGGSVSTLTIQRTQQEDSAVYLCASSLNEINQPQHFGDGTRLSIL.

This clone was seen once. The chain has TRBV5-1 and TRBJ2-7, with TRBD1 matching 7 bases. Germline V gene sequence: CDR1 SGHRS, CDR2 YFSETQ. After removal of 3 bases from V and 5 bases from J, the junction contained 14 bases not matched to a gene. The CDR3 spans 16 residues. The CDR3 sequence: CASSSMTGIRSNEQYF. The CDR3, as DNA: TGCGCCAGCAGCTCTATGACAGGGATTCGATCTAACGAGCAGTACTTC.